The next 24 T cell receptor beta chains were all read from a single sample in a study of Ad26.COV2.S vaccination and SARS-CoV-2 variants (dated by TCRdb to the early 2020s). In the paper's terms, the treatment or condition label means: around 19 received Ad26.COV2.S at low or high dose, single or two shots; several received placebo; per-sample allocation not given. Repertoires of vaccine and placebo recipients were sequenced from samples collected on day 63 after the first injection. The library was made by the immunoSEQ multiplex PCR assay. TCRdb took this table from immuneACCESS and kept in-frame rearrangements with V and J called. Such tables lack part of the clones; where checked against another copy, unresolved V genes explain under half of the gap, and the rest is unexplained. The sample contains about 350,000 clones, more than 75% of them found a single time. The top ten clonotypes cover 2.5% to 3.5% of the sample.

The material sequenced was peripheral blood, taken in a trial of Ad26.COV2.S vaccine versus placebo. The receptors come from a person aged 18-65 years who received the Ad26.COV2.S COVID-19 vaccine or a placebo.

V usage is TRBV6-4 and J usage is TRBJ2-1, with D possibly being TRBD2 (5 bases). Per germline, CDR1 MRHNA and CDR2 SNTAGT. With 4 bases removed from V and 12 bases from J, the gap between germline ends came to 13 bases. The CDR3 extends over 12 amino acids. The CDR3 bases are TGTGCCAGCAGTGCCTTGTCGGGGAGGCAGTTCTTC. Translation gives CASSALSGRQFF.

The V call is TRBV9, the J call TRBJ1-6; a weak D match, TRBD1 (5 bases). V was cut by 1 base and J by 10 bases, with 6 bases left in between. The CDR3 extends over 12 amino acids. CDR1 and CDR2 from the germline V gene are SGDLS and YYNGEE. DNA of the CDR3: TGTGCCAGCAGCGTATGGGGGTCACCCCTCCACTTT. Translating it yields CASSVWGSPLHF. Variable domain in full (rest from reference TRBV9 and TRBJ1-6): DSGVTQTPKHLITATGQRVTLRCSPRSGDLSVYWYQQSLDQGLQFLIQYYNGEERAKGNILERFSAQQFPDLHSELNLSSLELGDSALYFCASSVWGSPLHFGNGTRLTVT.

The chain employs TRBV25-1 and TRBJ2-7, with TRBD2 matching 11 bases. From germline, CDR1 is MGHDK and CDR2 SYGVNS. The CDR3 totals 16 residues. V shed 6 bases and J 1 base; nucleotides not matched to a gene: 8. Here the CDR3 DNA reads TGTGCCAGCAGCCCGCTAGCGGGAGGAGGATCCTACGAGCAGTACTTC. It is translated as CASSPLAGGGSYEQYF.

The rearrangement links TRBV5-1 to TRBJ2-6; 9 positions match TRBD1. This CDR3 spans 17 amino acids. The ends lost 4 bases at V and 0 bases at J; junction bases unmatched: 5. CDR1 is SGHRS and CDR2 is YFSETQ in the germline V gene. The CDR3 sequence is CASSLGQGDSGANVLTF. The CDR3 DNA reads TGCGCCAGCAGCCTGGGACAGGGAGACTCTGGGGCCAACGTCCTGACTTTC.

The chain's CDR3 is CASRPADRVSEKLFF. CDR3 bases: TGTGCCAGCAGACCGGCCGACAGGGTTAGTGAAAAACTGTTTTTT. V usage is TRBV27 and J usage is TRBJ1-4; the match to TRBD1 covers 7 bases. The V gene's germline CDR1 is MNHEY and CDR2 SMNVEV (reference sequence). This CDR3 is built from 15 residues. Unmatched junction bases numbered 11, after V lost 6 bases and J lost 7 bases.

J is TRBJ1-3 and V is TRBV5-4, with 10 bases matching TRBD1. This CDR3 comprises 15 residues. Germline loops: CDR1 SGHNT, CDR2 YYREEE (reference sequence). V gave up 3 bases and J gave up 4 bases; unmatched junction bases: 4. DNA for the CDR3: TGTGCCAGCAGCTATGACAGGGGGCTAGGAAACACCATATATTTT. It encodes CASSYDRGLGNTIYF.

The rearrangement joins TRBV5-4 to TRBJ2-1; TRBD2 agrees at 12 bases. This CDR3 spans 17 amino acids. Germline values: CDR1 SGHNT, CDR2 YYREEE (reference sequence). V was clipped by 1 base and J by 7 bases; unmatched bases: 9. CDR3 residues: CASSLLWASGGANEQFF. In DNA form, the CDR3 reads TGTGCCAGCAGCTTGCTCTGGGCTAGCGGGGGGGCAAATGAGCAGTTCTTC.

The CDR3 sequence: CASSADRAADSPLHF. The CDR3 coding sequence is TGTGCCAGCAGCGCTGACAGGGCCGCGGATTCACCCCTCCACTTT. The chain recombines TRBV9 with TRBJ1-6; TRBD1 agrees at 7 bases. The CDR3 is 15 residues long. Trimming at V came to 3 bases and at J to 8 bases, leaving 8 bases not matched to a gene. Looked up from germline, CDR1 is SGDLS and CDR2 is YYNGEE.

V and J are TRBV5-1 and TRBJ2-7; TRBD2 matches at 7 bases. V lost 3 bases and J lost 2; bases outside the gene matches: 8. This CDR3 is built from 15 residues. CDR1 SGHRS and CDR2 YFSETQ come from the germline V gene. The CDR3 DNA reads TGCGCCAGCAGCTGGGGTATGGGGGGGACCTACGAGCAGTACTTC. Amino acid sequence: CASSWGMGGTYEQYF.

This rearrangement joins TRBV5-1 to TRBJ1-1; 8 bases are shared with TRBD1. The CDR3 runs 15 residues. Losses at the gene ends were 0 bases for V and 5 bases for J; bases not matched to a gene: 6. The germline CDR1 and CDR2 sequences are SGHRS and YFSETQ. For the CDR3, the DNA is TGCGCCAGCAGCTTGGATTTGCAGGGGGCGACTGAAGCTTTCTTT. Translated: CASSLDLQGATEAFF. Drawing the rest from reference TRBV5-1 and TRBJ1-1, the complete variable domain is KAGVTQTPRYLIKTRGQQVTLSCSPISGHRSVSWYQQTPGQGLQFLFEYFSETQRNKGNFPGRFSGRQFSNSRSEMNVSTLELGDSALYLCASSLDLQGATEAFFGQGTRLTVV.

The V gene is TRBV24-1, the J gene TRBJ2-5; TRBD2 aligns across 10 bases. From germline, CDR1 is KGHDR and CDR2 SFDVKD. The CDR3 covers 16 residues. The ends lost 5 bases at V and 2 bases at J; junction bases unmatched: 7. This chain's CDR3 is CATSGTGTSEQETQYF. In DNA, the CDR3 is TGTGCCACCAGTGGTACCGGGACTAGCGAACAAGAGACCCAGTACTTC.

The V call is TRBV10-3, the J call TRBJ2-7, with 7 bases that match TRBD1. The V gene end was trimmed by 6 bases and the J gene end by 0 bases; junction bases not matched to a gene: 8. Per the germline V gene, CDR1 is ENHRY and CDR2 is SYGVKD. CDR3 length: 15 residues. The CDR3 loop is CAIRAGGEPSYEQYF. CDR3 DNA sequence: TGTGCCATCAGGGCAGGGGGAGAGCCCTCCTACGAGCAGTACTTC.

This chain joins TRBV7-8 and TRBJ2-1; TRBD2 agrees at 11 bases. After removal of 0 bases from V and 0 bases from J, the junction contained 4 bases not matched to a gene. Germline assignment: CDR1 SGHVS and CDR2 FQNEAQ. The CDR3 has 18 residues. Here the CDR3 reads CASSLALAGGSSYNEQFF. The CDR3 DNA follows: TGTGCCAGCAGCTTAGCTCTAGCGGGAGGAAGCTCCTACAATGAGCAGTTCTTC.

The V and J genes are TRBV6-1 and TRBJ1-1, with a tentative D call TRBD1 (6 bases). Germline CDR1 MNHNS, CDR2 SASEGT. The CDR3 totals 14 residues. V shed 1 base and J shed 4 bases, with 10 bases lying between them. CDR3 sequence reads: CASSEGGGGTEAFF. The CDR3 nucleotides are TGTGCCAGCAGTGAAGGGGGAGGGGGCACTGAAGCTTTCTTT.

The chain joins TRBV28 to TRBJ2-7; 8 positions match TRBD2. Losses at the gene ends were 8 bases for V and 3 bases for J; bases not matched to a gene: 9. Looked up from germline, CDR1 is MDHEN and CDR2 is SYDVKM. This CDR3 contains 14 residues. CDR3 loop: CASRGEGLDYEQYF. CDR3 DNA sequence: TGTGCCAGCCGAGGGGAGGGACTAGACTACGAGCAGTACTTC.

The chain recombines TRBV28 with TRBJ1-2; a possible D gene is TRBD1 (6 bases). The CDR3 spans 13 residues. Germline CDR1 reads MDHEN; CDR2 reads SYDVKM. The germline V and J ends were trimmed by 5 bases and 2 bases, with 9 bases remaining between them. In DNA form, the CDR3 reads TGTGCCAGCAGTCAGGGGAGGAACTATGGCTACACCTTC. Protein: CASSQGRNYGYTF.

The V gene is TRBV7-9, the J gene TRBJ1-1; the D is unclear. Trimming pared 5 bases from V and 3 bases from J, leaving 13 bases between. The CDR3 is made up of 14 amino acids. Germline V gene data show CDR1 as SEHNR and CDR2 as FQNEAQ (reference sequence). CDR3 in amino acids: CASSPKEPYTEAFF. In DNA, the CDR3 is TGTGCCAGCAGCCCTAAAGAGCCCTACACTGAAGCTTTCTTT.

The V and J genes are TRBV2 and TRBJ2-2; 7 bases fit TRBD2. CDR1 is SNHLY and CDR2 is FYNNEI in the germline V gene. Losses at the gene ends were 7 bases for V and 3 bases for J; bases not matched to a gene: 5. The length of the CDR3 is 14 residues. Here the CDR3 reads CASIPAGHTGELFF. The CDR3 bases are TGTGCCAGCATCCCAGCGGGGCACACCGGGGAGCTGTTTTTT.

The rearrangement links TRBV10-3 to TRBJ2-1; perhaps D is TRBD1 or TRBD2 (6 bases each). Trimming pared 2 bases from V and 2 bases from J, leaving 10 bases between. The CDR3 contains 15 residues. Germline values: CDR1 ENHRY, CDR2 SYGVKD. CDR3 coding DNA: TGTGCCATCAGTGAGAACGGGGGCACCTACAATGAGCAGTTCTTC. As protein: CAISENGGTYNEQFF.

The chain joins TRBV6-4 to TRBJ2-3; D is perhaps TRBD2 (5 bases). Germline loops: CDR1 MRHNA, CDR2 SNTAGT. The length of the CDR3 is 15 residues. V was trimmed by 2 bases and J by 2 bases, leaving 11 bases between them. CDR3 sequence reads: CASSDATGNTDTQYF. CDR3 nucleotide sequence: TGTGCCAGCAGTGACGCCACCGGGAACACAGATACGCAGTATTTT.

The chain combines TRBV6-1 with TRBJ2-1, with D possibly matching TRBD2 (6 bases). V was cut by 5 bases and J by 7 bases, with 12 bases left in between. CDR3 length: 13 residues. Germline loops: CDR1 MNHNS, CDR2 SASEGT. The CDR3 DNA reads as TGTGCCAGCAGTCCCGGGACTTATAATGAGCAGTTCTTC. Its protein is CASSPGTYNEQFF.

This chain links TRBV5-1 with TRBJ2-7; 9 bases align to TRBD1. J gave up 12 bases and V 2 bases, and 12 bases lay outside the gene matches. CDR1 SGHRS and CDR2 YFSETQ come from the germline V gene. The length of the CDR3 is 14 residues. This chain's CDR3 is CASSFYGQGLDRYF. The CDR3 region has the DNA TGCGCCAGCAGCTTTTATGGACAGGGGTTAGATAGGTACTTC. Drawing the rest from reference TRBV5-1 and TRBJ2-7, the complete variable domain is KAGVTQTPRYLIKTRGQQVTLSCSPISGHRSVSWYQQTPGQGLQFLFEYFSETQRNKGNFPGRFSGRQFSNSRSEMNVSTLELGDSALYLCASSFYGQGLDRYFGPGTRLTVT.

The chain couples TRBV16 to TRBJ2-2, with 13 bases that match TRBD2. The CDR3 has 15 amino acids. The V segment lost 5 bases and the J segment 6 bases; nucleotides outside the gene matches: 3. Germline V gene lookup returns CDR1 KGHSY and CDR2 FQNENV. The CDR3 sequence: CASSEGLAGPGELFF. The CDR3 nucleotides are TGTGCCAGCAGCGAGGGACTAGCGGGACCCGGGGAGCTGTTTTTT.

The V gene is TRBV6-1, the J gene TRBJ1-5; TRBD1 might be the D (5 bases). The V gene's germline CDR1 is MNHNS and CDR2 SASEGT. The V end lost 2 bases, the J end lost 2 bases, and 13 bases lay between the germline ends. The CDR3 runs 16 residues. The CDR3 DNA reads TGTGCCAGCAGTGAATGGTGGGGCGACGGCAATCAGCCCCAGCATTTT. It encodes CASSEWWGDGNQPQHF.